These T cell receptor beta chains were read from a single sample in a study of shared clonotypes between healthy human individuals. Libraries were prepared by immunoSEQ multiplex PCR; TCRdb keeps only in-frame clonotypes and omits some of them. The sample has about 1.5 million clones; approximately 98% are singletons. Sequencing was performed on naive CD4+ T cells sorted from blood. These TCRs come from a man between 25 and 39 years old in good health. The CDR3 runs from the conserved cysteine through the conserved F or W. The order of the fields is D gene, J gene, clone size, V gene, CDR3 DNA, CDR3 protein. D genes are given only for firm matches. Clone size is shown for a subset of rows, as once, few, many or a class of expanded clone.

TRBD2	TRBJ2-2	.	TRBV14	TGTGCCAGCAGCCTTGGACTAGTTTACGGGGAGCTGTTTTTT	CASSLGLVYGELFF
.	TRBJ1-4	.	TRBV6-1	TGTGCCAGCCTTCGGCAGGGAAATGAAAAACTGTTTTTT	CASLRQGNEKLFF
.	TRBJ2-7	once	TRBV15	TGTGCCACCAGTAGACCGTACTACGAGCAGTACTTC	CATSRPYYEQYF
.	TRBJ1-4	.	TRBV7-9	TGTGCCAGCAGCTTAGGGGGTCCGGCTAATGAAAAACTGTTTTTT	CASSLGGPANEKLFF
TRBD2	TRBJ2-7	.	TRBV19	TGTGCCAGTAGTCCGGCGGGGAGGTCGGGGGGATCTTACGAGCAGTACTTC	CASSPAGRSGGSYEQYF
TRBD2	TRBJ2-1	.	TRBV5-6	TGTGCCAGCAGCTTTGGAAGGACTAGCGGGAATGACAATGAGCAGTTCTTC	CASSFGRTSGNDNEQFF
.	TRBJ1-1	.	TRBV9	TGTGCCAGCAGCGTAGTTTCGACGGGGAGCCATGCGGACACTGAAGCTTTCTTT	CASSVVSTGSHADTEAFF
TRBD2	TRBJ2-1	.	TRBV5-4	TGTGCCAGCAGCACAGGACTAGCGGGAGAGGGCGGGTACAATGAGCAGTTCTTC	CASSTGLAGEGGYNEQFF
TRBD2	TRBJ2-7	.	TRBV7-3	TGTGCCAGCAGCTTAGCGGGAGGTTACGAGCAGTACTTC	CASSLAGGYEQYF
.	TRBJ1-2	.	TRBV5-4	TGTGCCAGCAGCTCCCCACTCTTGGGCTACACCTTC	CASSSPLLGYTF
.	TRBJ2-7	.	TRBV19	TGTGCCAGTAGTATTAGGAGACTAGTAGCCGCGGGGAGCTCCTACGAGCAGTACTTC	CASSIRRLVAAGSSYEQYF
TRBD1	TRBJ2-5	.	TRBV5-1	TGCGCCAGCAGCTTGGTAGGGACAGGGCAACAAGAGACCCAGTACTTC	CASSLVGTGQQETQYF
.	TRBJ2-7	.	TRBV21-1	TGTGCCAGCAGCGCGCGGATTGAGGGGGAGGTATCCTACGAGCAGTACTTC	CASSARIEGEVSYEQYF
TRBD2	TRBJ2-7	.	TRBV10-3	TGTGCCGTCAGGGGACTAGCGGAAAACTACGAGCAGTACTTC	CAVRGLAENYEQYF
.	TRBJ2-1	.	TRBV28	TGTGCCAGCAAGGCCACCCTTGGGGACGGAGCCTACAATGAGCAGTTCTTC	CASKATLGDGAYNEQFF
.	TRBJ2-1	.	TRBV4-1	TGCGCCAGCAGCCCCTTAGAGTTGCTCGGGTATGAGCAGTTCTTC	CASSPLELLGYEQFF
.	TRBJ1-1	once	TRBV27	TGTGCCAGCAGTACCGTCAACCCCCTCGGACGGAACACTGAAGCTTTCTTT	CASSTVNPLGRNTEAFF
TRBD1	TRBJ1-3	once	TRBV14	TGTGCCAGCAGCCAGACAGGGTCGACTGGAAACACCATATATTTT	CASSQTGSTGNTIYF
.	TRBJ1-5	once	TRBV7-8	TGTGCCAGCAGCTTGGGGACTGATCAGCCCCAGCATTTT	CASSLGTDQPQHF
.	TRBJ1-4	.	TRBV4-1	TGCGCCAGCACCCAAAAGGGGGGGTCTCCCCTTAATGAAAAACTGTTTTTT	CASTQKGGSPLNEKLFF
.	TRBJ1-1	.	TRBV5-6	TGTGCCAGCAGCTTGGACAGGGTAAAAGCGAGGGCTGAAGCTTTCTTT	CASSLDRVKARAEAFF
.	TRBJ2-7	.	TRBV5-1	TGCGCCAGCAGCATAGGACAGTACGAGCAGTACTTC	CASSIGQYEQYF
.	TRBJ2-2	few	TRBV19	TGTGCCAGTAGTATAGGACTAGGCAGCACCGGGGAGCTGTTTTTT	CASSIGLGSTGELFF
TRBD2	TRBJ2-7	.	TRBV7-2	TGTGCCAGCAGCTACCGGACTAGCTCCGAGCAGTACTTC	CASSYRTSSEQYF
.	TRBJ1-5	.	TRBV4-3	TGCGCCAGCAGCCAAGAATATACCCCCGCGGATCAGCCCCAGCATTTT	CASSQEYTPADQPQHF
.	TRBJ2-5	.	TRBV18	TGTGCCAGCTCACCCGTCATAGGGCAAGAGACCCAGTACTTC	CASSPVIGQETQYF
TRBD1	TRBJ2-3	once	TRBV18	TGTGCCAGCTCACCCCTTTATCCGGGACAGGGGGCAGATACGCAGTATTTT	CASSPLYPGQGADTQYF
.	TRBJ1-4	.	TRBV19	TGTGCCAGTAGCGTCCCGATGGGGGGGGTCTGTTTTTTT	CASSVPMGGVCFF
TRBD2	TRBJ2-1	.	TRBV10-3	TGTGCCATCACGAAGAGGTTAGCGGGAGTGAGGGACAATGAGCAGTTCTTC	CAITKRLAGVRDNEQFF
.	TRBJ1-2	.	TRBV28	TGTGCCAGCAGCCAGGGCTATGGCTACACCTTC	CASSQGYGYTF
.	TRBJ2-5	.	TRBV6-5	TGTGCCAGTCACCGCCCTGGGGGCAGCCAAGAGACCCAGTACTTC	CASHRPGGSQETQYF
TRBD1	TRBJ2-7	.	TRBV29-1	TGCAGCGTGACCGGGACAGGGGACCACGAGCAGTACTTC	CSVTGTGDHEQYF
.	TRBJ2-7	once	TRBV9	TGTGCCAGCAGCCCCAGACTAGACCCGCCATGGGGCGAGCAGTACTTC	CASSPRLDPPWGEQYF
TRBD1	TRBJ2-7	.	TRBV18	TGTGCCAGCTCACCTTTTAAGGACAGGCGCTGGGAGCAGTACTTC	CASSPFKDRRWEQYF
TRBD1	TRBJ2-1	.	TRBV5-5	TGTGCCAGCAGCTCGTGGCCGGGGACAGGGAAGAATGAGCAGTTCTTC	CASSSWPGTGKNEQFF
TRBD2	TRBJ2-5	once	TRBV4-2	TGTGCCAGCAGCCCCAGGACTAGAGAGGGTGGGGGAGAGACCCAGTACTTC	CASSPRTREGGGETQYF
.	TRBJ2-7	few	TRBV28	TGTGCCAGCAGTTCCTCCTACGAGCAGTACTTC	CASSSSYEQYF
TRBD1	TRBJ2-7	once	TRBV6-1	TGTGCCAGCAGTACAGGACAGGGGGTTGGGCACTTC	CASSTGQGVGHF
TRBD1	TRBJ1-4	.	TRBV5-8	TGTGCCAGCAGCTTGGACTTGGACAGGGGGGTTTTT	CASSLDLDRGVF
.	TRBJ2-3	.	TRBV28	TGTGCCAGCAGTCTCGGAGGGGACGCTAGCACAGATACGCAGTATTTT	CASSLGGDASTDTQYF
.	TRBJ1-1	.	TRBV7-2	TGTGCCAGCAGCTCTCATCGGGGGTACCCTGAAGCTTTCTTT	CASSSHRGYPEAFF